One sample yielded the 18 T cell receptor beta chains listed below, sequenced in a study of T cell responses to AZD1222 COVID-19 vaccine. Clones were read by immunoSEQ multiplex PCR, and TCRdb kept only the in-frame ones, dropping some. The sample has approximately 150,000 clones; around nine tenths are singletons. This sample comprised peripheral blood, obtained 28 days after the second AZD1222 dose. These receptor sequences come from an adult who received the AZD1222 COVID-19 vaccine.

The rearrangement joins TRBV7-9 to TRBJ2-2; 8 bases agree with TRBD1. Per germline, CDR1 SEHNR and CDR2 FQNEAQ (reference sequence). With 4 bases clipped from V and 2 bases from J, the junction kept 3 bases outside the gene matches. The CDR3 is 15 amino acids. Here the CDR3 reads CASSSQGANTGELFF. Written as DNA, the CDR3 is TGTGCCAGCAGCTCGCAGGGGGCCAACACCGGGGAGCTGTTTTTT.

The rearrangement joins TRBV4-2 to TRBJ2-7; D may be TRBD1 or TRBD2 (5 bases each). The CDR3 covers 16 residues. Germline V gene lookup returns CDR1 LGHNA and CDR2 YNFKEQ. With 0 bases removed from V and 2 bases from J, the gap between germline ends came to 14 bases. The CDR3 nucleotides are TGTGCCAGCAGCCAAGAATTCGCAGGGACCACCTACGAGCAGTACTTC. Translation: CASSQEFAGTTYEQYF.

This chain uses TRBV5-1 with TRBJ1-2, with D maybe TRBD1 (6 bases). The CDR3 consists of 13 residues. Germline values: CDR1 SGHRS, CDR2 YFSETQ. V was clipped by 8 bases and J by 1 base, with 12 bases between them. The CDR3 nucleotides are TGCGCCAGTCAGGGGCCGCATAACTATGGCTACACCTTC. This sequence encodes CASQGPHNYGYTF.

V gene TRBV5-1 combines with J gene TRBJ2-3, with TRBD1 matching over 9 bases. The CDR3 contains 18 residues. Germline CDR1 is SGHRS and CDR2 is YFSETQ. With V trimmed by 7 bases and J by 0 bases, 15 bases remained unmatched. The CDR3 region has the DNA TGCGCCAGCGGAAGGACAGGGGCGATATACTCTAGCACAGATACGCAGTATTTT. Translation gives CASGRTGAIYSSTDTQYF.

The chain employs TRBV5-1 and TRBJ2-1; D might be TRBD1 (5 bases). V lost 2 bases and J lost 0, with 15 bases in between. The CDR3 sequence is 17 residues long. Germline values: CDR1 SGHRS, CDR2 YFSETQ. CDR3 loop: CASSFYSWTYSYNEQFF. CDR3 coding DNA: TGCGCCAGCAGCTTTTACAGTTGGACATACTCCTACAATGAGCAGTTCTTC.

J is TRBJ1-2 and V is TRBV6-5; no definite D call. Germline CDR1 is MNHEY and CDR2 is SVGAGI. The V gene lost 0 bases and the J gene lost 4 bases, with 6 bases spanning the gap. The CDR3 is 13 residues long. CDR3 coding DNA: TGTGCCAGCAGTTACTCACCGTCCTATGGCTACACCTTC. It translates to CASSYSPSYGYTF.

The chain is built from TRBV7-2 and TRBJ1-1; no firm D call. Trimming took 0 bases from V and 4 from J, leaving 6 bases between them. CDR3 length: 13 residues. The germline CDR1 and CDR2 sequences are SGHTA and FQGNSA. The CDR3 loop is CASSLAMGTEAFF. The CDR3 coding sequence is TGTGCCAGCAGCTTAGCGATGGGCACTGAAGCTTTCTTT.

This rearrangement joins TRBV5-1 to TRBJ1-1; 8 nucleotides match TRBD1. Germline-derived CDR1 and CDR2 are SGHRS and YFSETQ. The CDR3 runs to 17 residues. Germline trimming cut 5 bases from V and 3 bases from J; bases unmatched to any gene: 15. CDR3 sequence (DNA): TGCGCCAGCAGAGCCCGGACAGGGACCTATGGGGACACTGAAGCTTTCTTT. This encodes CASRARTGTYGDTEAFF. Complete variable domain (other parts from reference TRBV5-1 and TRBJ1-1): KAGVTQTPRYLIKTRGQQVTLSCSPISGHRSVSWYQQTPGQGLQFLFEYFSETQRNKGNFPGRFSGRQFSNSRSEMNVSTLELGDSALYLCASRARTGTYGDTEAFFGQGTRLTVV.

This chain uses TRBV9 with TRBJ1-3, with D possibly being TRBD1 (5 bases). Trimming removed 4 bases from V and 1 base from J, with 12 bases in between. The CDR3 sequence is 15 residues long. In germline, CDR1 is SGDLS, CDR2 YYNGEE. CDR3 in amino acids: CASSQTGASGNTIYF. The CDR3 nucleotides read TGTGCCAGCAGCCAAACAGGTGCGTCTGGAAACACCATATATTTT.

CDR3 sequence reads: CATGGRRGVPYEQYF. For the CDR3, the DNA is TGTGCCACCGGGGGGCGGAGAGGGGTCCCCTACGAGCAGTACTTC. This rearrangement joins TRBV6-5 to TRBJ2-7; the D gene is possibly TRBD2 (7 bases). CDR1 and CDR2 (germline): MNHEY, SVGAGI. The V and J ends lost 10 bases and 2 bases respectively, with 21 bases between them. The CDR3 covers 15 residues.

The DNA for the CDR3 is TGCGCCAGCAGTCAGCCGGGAAAGCGAGGCTACACCTTC. Encoded protein: CASSQPGKRGYTF. V usage is TRBV23-1 and J usage is TRBJ1-2, with unresolved D. TRBV23-1 is labeled an ORF, and its function is uncertain. The germline V and J ends were trimmed by 3 bases and 8 bases, with 13 bases remaining between them. The CDR3 is made up of 13 amino acids.

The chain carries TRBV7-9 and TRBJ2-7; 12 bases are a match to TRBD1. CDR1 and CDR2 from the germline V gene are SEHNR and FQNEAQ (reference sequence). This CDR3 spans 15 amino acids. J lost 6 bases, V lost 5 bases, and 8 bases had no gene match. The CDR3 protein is CASSPTGTGGGEQYF. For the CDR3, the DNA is TGTGCCAGCAGCCCCACCGGGACAGGGGGCGGCGAGCAGTACTTC.

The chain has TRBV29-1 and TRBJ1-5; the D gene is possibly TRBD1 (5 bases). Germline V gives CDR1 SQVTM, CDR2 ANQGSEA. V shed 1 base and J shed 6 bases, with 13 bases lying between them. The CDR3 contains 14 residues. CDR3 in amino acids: CSVEVEGVGQPQHF. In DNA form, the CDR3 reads TGCAGCGTTGAAGTAGAAGGGGTTGGTCAGCCCCAGCATTTT.

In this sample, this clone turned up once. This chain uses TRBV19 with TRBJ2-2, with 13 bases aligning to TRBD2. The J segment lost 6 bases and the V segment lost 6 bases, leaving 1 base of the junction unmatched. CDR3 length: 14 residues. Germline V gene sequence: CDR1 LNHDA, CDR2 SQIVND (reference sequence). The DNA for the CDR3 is TGTGCCAGTAGGGGGACTAGCGGGGCCGGGGAGCTGTTTTTT. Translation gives CASRGTSGAGELFF.

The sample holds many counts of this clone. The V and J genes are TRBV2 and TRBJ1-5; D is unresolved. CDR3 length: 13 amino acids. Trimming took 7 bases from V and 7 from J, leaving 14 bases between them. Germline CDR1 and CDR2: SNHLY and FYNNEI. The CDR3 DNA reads TGTGCCAGCAAAGGGCTTTTTTTACAGCCCCAGCATTTT. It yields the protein CASKGLFLQPQHF.

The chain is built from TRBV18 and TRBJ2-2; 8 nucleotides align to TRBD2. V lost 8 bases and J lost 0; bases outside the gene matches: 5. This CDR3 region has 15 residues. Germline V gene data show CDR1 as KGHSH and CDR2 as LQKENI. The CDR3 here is CASTSTSANTGELFF. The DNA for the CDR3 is TGTGCCAGCACCTCGACTAGCGCGAACACCGGGGAGCTGTTTTTT. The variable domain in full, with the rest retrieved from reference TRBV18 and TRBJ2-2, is NAGVMQNPRHLVRRRGQEARLRCSPMKGHSHVYWYRQLPEEGLKFMVYLQKENIIDESGMPKERFSAEFPKEGPSILRIQQVVRGDSAAYFCASTSTSANTGELFFGEGSRLTVL.

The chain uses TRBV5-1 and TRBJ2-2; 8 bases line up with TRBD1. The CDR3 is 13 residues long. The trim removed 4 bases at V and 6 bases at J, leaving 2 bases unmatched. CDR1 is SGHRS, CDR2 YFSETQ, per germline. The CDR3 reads CASSNRGSGELFF. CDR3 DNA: TGCGCCAGCAGCAACAGGGGGTCCGGGGAGCTGTTTTTT.

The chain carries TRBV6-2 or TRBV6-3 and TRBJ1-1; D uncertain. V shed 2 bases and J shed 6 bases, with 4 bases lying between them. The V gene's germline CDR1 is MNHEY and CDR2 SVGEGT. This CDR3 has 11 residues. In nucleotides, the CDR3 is TGTGCCAGCAGTTACAGCTCTGAAGCTTTCTTT. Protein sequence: CASSYSSEAFF.